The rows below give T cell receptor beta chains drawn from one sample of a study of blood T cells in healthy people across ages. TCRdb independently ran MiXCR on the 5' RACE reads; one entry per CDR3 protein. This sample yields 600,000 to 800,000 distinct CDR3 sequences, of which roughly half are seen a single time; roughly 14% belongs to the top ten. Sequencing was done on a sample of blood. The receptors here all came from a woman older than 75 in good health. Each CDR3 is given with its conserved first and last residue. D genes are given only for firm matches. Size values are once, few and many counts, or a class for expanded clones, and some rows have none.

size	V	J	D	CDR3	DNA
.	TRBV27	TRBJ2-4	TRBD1	CASSHSGGHIQYF	TGTGCCAGCAGCCACTCAGGGGGCCACATTCAGTACTTC
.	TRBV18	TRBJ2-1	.	CASSLGPVVLAFF	TGTGCCAGCTCACTTGGACCCGTGGTTTTAGCGTTCTTC
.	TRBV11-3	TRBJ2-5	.	CASSLDGAGIQETQYF	TGTGCCAGCAGCTTAGATGGGGCAGGAATCCAAGAGACCCAGTACTTC
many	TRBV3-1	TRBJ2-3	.	CASSHLGLDTQYF	TGTGCCAGCAGCCATTTGGGATTAGATACGCAGTATTTT
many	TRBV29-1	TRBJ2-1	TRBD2	CSSQRGTSYNEQFF	TGCAGCTCACAGCGGGGGACCTCCTACAATGAGCAGTTCTTC
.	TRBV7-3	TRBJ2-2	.	CAPRTSSTGELFF	TGTGCCCCCCGGACATCCTCCACCGGGGAGCTGTTTTTT
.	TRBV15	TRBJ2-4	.	CATSSRVSSPSLLAKNIQYF	TGTGCCACCAGCAGTAGAGTTTCCTCCCCCTCTCTCCTAGCCAAAAACATTCAGTACTTC
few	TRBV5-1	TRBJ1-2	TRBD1	CASSFGDRDNYGYTF	TGCGCCAGCAGCTTTGGAGACAGGGATAACTATGGCTACACCTTC
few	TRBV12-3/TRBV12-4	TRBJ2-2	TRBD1	CASNERTGNTGELFF	TGTGCCAGCAACGAAAGGACAGGGAACACCGGGGAGCTGTTTTTT
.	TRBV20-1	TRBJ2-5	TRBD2	CSASGRWASGGQETQYF	TGCAGTGCTAGTGGCCGGTGGGCTAGCGGTGGTCAAGAGACCCAGTACTTC
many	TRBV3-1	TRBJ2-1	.	CASSQELGASEQFF	TGTGCCAGCAGCCAAGAGCTGGGGGCAAGTGAGCAGTTCTTC
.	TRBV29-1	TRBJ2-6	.	CSVEPEGSGANVLTF	TGCAGCGTTGAACCGGAAGGTTCTGGGGCCAACGTCCTGACTTTC
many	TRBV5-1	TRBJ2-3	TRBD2	CASSLVGLGPDTQYF	TGCGCCAGCAGCTTGGTTGGACTAGGCCCAGACACGCAGTATTTT
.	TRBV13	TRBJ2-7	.	CASSYGISRSYEQYF	TGTGCCAGCAGCTACGGGATTTCACGCTCCTACGAGCAGTACTTC
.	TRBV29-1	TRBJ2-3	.	CSVEGVDTQYF	TGCAGCGTTGAGGGAGTAGATACGCAGTATTTT
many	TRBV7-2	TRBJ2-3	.	CASSPAGTRTDTQYF	TGTGCCAGCAGCCCGGCCGGCACTCGCACAGATACGCAGTATTTT